The 7 T cell receptor beta chains given below trace back to one sample, sequenced in a study of regulatory T cells. The PCR used 52 TRBV and 13 TRBJ primers. Libraries were prepared by immunoSEQ multiplex PCR; TCRdb keeps only in-frame clonotypes and omits some of them. The data show 20,000 or so clones, with roughly 93% seen just once and 3% to 4.5% held by the top ten. Sequenced sample: CD8+ T cells sorted from blood. The receptors were gathered from a child aged 2-15 years with CD3G deficiency.

The chain couples TRBV6-1 to TRBJ2-6, with TRBD2 as a possible D gene (5 bases). The germline gives CDR1 MNHNS, CDR2 SASEGT. The CDR3 totals 18 residues. Trimming pared 4 bases from V and 0 bases from J, leaving 16 bases between. The CDR3 is CASSGVSEGYSGANVLTF. The CDR3 DNA is TGTGCCAGCAGTGGGGTTTCCGAGGGCTACTCTGGGGCCAACGTCCTGACTTTC.

V gene TRBV4-1 combines with J gene TRBJ2-3, with D possibly matching TRBD2 (6 bases). The CDR3 is 15 amino acids. Per the germline V gene, CDR1 is MGHRA and CDR2 is YSYEKL. Trimming cost V 1 base and J 6 bases, with 14 bases left between them. For the CDR3, the DNA is TGCGCCAGCAGCCAAGGGAGGGGTGGTGCGGATACGCAGTATTTT. Amino acid sequence: CASSQGRGGADTQYF.

J is TRBJ1-1 and V is TRBV28, with unresolved D. Germline V gives CDR1 MDHEN, CDR2 SYDVKM. The V end lost 8 bases, the J end lost 7 bases, and 8 bases lay between the germline ends. The CDR3 is 10 amino acids. The CDR3 DNA follows: TGTGCCAGCCGGGGTCTTGAAGCTTTCTTT. This gives the protein CASRGLEAFF.

This chain links TRBV28 with TRBJ2-7; no clear D. The ends were cut back, 4 bases at V and 3 bases at J, with 13 bases in the middle. The CDR3 has 14 residues. Germline assignment: CDR1 MDHEN and CDR2 SYDVKM. The CDR3 loop is CASSSALRDYEQYF. The CDR3, as DNA: TGTGCCAGCAGTTCAGCACTAAGGGACTACGAGCAGTACTTC.

The sample holds one count of this clone. CDR3 nucleotides: TGTGCCAGCAGTGAACCGGGACAGGGCCCTGAAGCTTTCTTT. Its translation: CASSEPGQGPEAFF. The V call is TRBV28, the J call TRBJ1-1, with 9 bases matching TRBD1. The junction had 7 bases not matched to a gene; V was cut back by 5 bases and J by 6 bases. Germline values: CDR1 MDHEN, CDR2 SYDVKM. The length of the CDR3 is 14 residues.

CDR3 sequence: CASRRDRVDEQYF. The CDR3 coding sequence is TGCGCCAGCAGACGGGACAGGGTGGACGAGCAGTACTTC. This sequence joins TRBV5-1 and TRBJ2-7, with TRBD1 matching over 9 bases. V trimming: 5 bases; J trimming: 5 bases; junction bases outside the gene matches: 5. Per the germline V gene, CDR1 is SGHRS and CDR2 is YFSETQ. The CDR3 is 13 residues long. Combining the CDR3 with reference TRBV5-1 and TRBJ2-7 gives the whole variable domain KAGVTQTPRYLIKTRGQQVTLSCSPISGHRSVSWYQQTPGQGLQFLFEYFSETQRNKGNFPGRFSGRQFSNSRSEMNVSTLELGDSALYLCASRRDRVDEQYFGPGTRLTVT.

This chain connects TRBV7-9 to TRBJ1-4, with 10 bases matching TRBD1. CDR1 is SEHNR, CDR2 FQNEAQ, per germline (reference sequence). The CDR3 has 16 residues. J lost 5 bases, V lost 0 bases, and 3 bases had no gene match. CDR3 coding DNA: TGTGCCAGCAGCTTAGCCCCGGGACAGGGGAATGAAAAACTGTTTTTT. The encoded protein is CASSLAPGQGNEKLFF. Filled out from reference TRBV7-9 and TRBJ1-4, the complete variable domain reads DTGVSQNPRHKITKRGQNVTFRCDPISEHNRLYWYRQTLGQGPEFLTYFQNEAQLEKSRLLSDRFSAERPKGSFSTLEIQRTEQGDSAMYLCASSLAPGQGNEKLFFGSGTQLSVL.